This T cell receptor beta chain was obtained from a study of breast tumors, draining lymph nodes, adjacent tissues. Study results and caveats: Tumors had less TCR diversity than lymph nodes, more than nontumor tissue.

Axillary draining lymph nodes of breast cancer patients supplied the node samples. One entry per CDR3 protein results from TCRdb running MiXCR on the multiplex PCR reads. The data hold about 200,000 distinct CDR3 sequences, with approximately 33% observed a single time. With respect to this clonotype: Its specificity is unknown. A much larger clone lies one base from this, so it may be a read error.

CDR1 is MNHEY, CDR2 SVGAGI, per germline. The CDR3 extends over 14 amino acids. The sequence came from a female donor with breast cancer. Some clones in this sample may be carry-over from other donors' samples. The chain links TRBV6-5 to TRBJ2-1; D is perhaps TRBD2 (5 bases). The material sequenced was axillary lymph node tissue. The CDR3 loop is CAGRKDWVGNEQFF. Written as DNA, the CDR3 is TGTGCCGGCAGGAAGGACTGGGTAGGCAATGAGCAGTTCTTC.